The 25 T cell receptor beta chains below were found in one sample sequenced in a study of PD-1 blockade in classical Hodgkin lymphoma. Data came from immunoSEQ multiplex PCR; TCRdb stores just in-frame clones and leaves some out. Of more than 7,500 clones listed, about 87% are singletons. Regarding time point: cycle 4 day 1 (C4D1), after 5 to 7 weeks of nivolumab. Brentuximab vedotin exposure varied, and every patient relapsed after autologous stem cell transplantation. Sequences were derived from peripheral blood mononuclear cells (PBMCs), sampled before the fourth cycle of nivolumab. The receptors here all came from a human donor with classical Hodgkin lymphoma.

The rearrangement links TRBV19 to TRBJ1-5; 8 nucleotides line up with TRBD1. The length of the CDR3 is 16 residues. With V trimmed by 0 bases and J by 3 bases, 4 bases remained unmatched. Looked up from germline, CDR1 is LNHDA and CDR2 is SQIVND (reference sequence). CDR3 DNA sequence: TGTGCCAGTAGTATAGACAGGGGGCAGGCCAATCAGCCCCAGCATTTT. Its protein is CASSIDRGQANQPQHF.

This chain links TRBV28 with TRBJ2-6; D gene uncertain. Germline V CDR1 and CDR2: MDHEN, SYDVKM. V lost 8 bases and J 3 bases, leaving 14 bases between the germline ends. CDR3 length equals 15 residues. CDR3 loop: CASSVESFGANVLTF. As DNA, the CDR3 is TGTGCCAGCTCCGTCGAAAGTTTTGGGGCCAACGTCCTGACTTTC.

J is TRBJ2-1 and V is TRBV5-4; D uncertain. The V end lost 1 base, the J end lost 5 bases, and 10 bases lay between the germline ends. The CDR3 has 14 amino acids. Germline V gene sequence: CDR1 SGHNT, CDR2 YYREEE (reference sequence). CDR3 amino acids: CASSLQLADNEQFF. The CDR3 region has the DNA TGTGCCAGCAGCTTGCAGTTAGCTGACAATGAGCAGTTCTTC.

This clone was counted once. The rearrangement uses TRBV2 and TRBJ2-3; either TRBD1 or TRBD2 may fit D (5 bases each). The V and J ends lost 4 bases and 2 bases respectively, with 16 bases between them. This CDR3 has 16 residues. Germline V CDR1 and CDR2: SNHLY, FYNNEI. CDR3: CASSAGAGSITDTQYF. As DNA, the CDR3 is TGTGCCAGCAGTGCTGGAGCAGGGAGTATCACAGATACGCAGTATTTT.

The gene calls are TRBV7-3 and TRBJ1-1, with a tentative D call TRBD1 (5 bases). There are 13 residues in the CDR3. V gave up 4 bases and J gave up 5 bases, with 11 bases separating them. Germline lookup yields CDR1 SGHTA and CDR2 FQGTGA. The CDR3 region has the DNA TGTGCCAGCAGCTCCCCCGAGGGGACTGAAGCTTTCTTT. Translated: CASSSPEGTEAFF.

The J gene is TRBJ1-2, the V gene TRBV28; a possible D gene is TRBD1 (5 bases). From germline, CDR1 is MDHEN and CDR2 SYDVKM. The CDR3 sequence is 14 residues long. V gave up 1 base and J gave up 5 bases, with 11 bases separating them. The CDR3 DNA reads as TGTGCCAGCAGTTTATCAGGGATTCGATATGGCTACACCTTC. Translation gives CASSLSGIRYGYTF.

The V call is TRBV10-3, the J call TRBJ2-3; no definite D call. Germline V gene lookup returns CDR1 ENHRY and CDR2 SYGVKD. There are 16 residues in the CDR3. Trimming pared 1 base from V and 2 bases from J, leaving 13 bases between. The CDR3, as DNA: TGTGCCATCAGTGAGTTCGGTAGGAAGAACACAGATACGCAGTATTTT. Translating it yields CAISEFGRKNTDTQYF.

V and J are TRBV15 and TRBJ2-5; 10 nucleotides match TRBD1. Germline V gives CDR1 LNHNV, CDR2 YYDKDF (reference sequence). Unmatched junction bases numbered 8, after V lost 0 bases and J lost 4 bases. The CDR3 length is 17 residues. In nucleotides, the CDR3 is TGTGCCACCAGCAGAGATAGGACAGGGGGAGGTGGAGAGACCCAGTACTTC. This gives the protein CATSRDRTGGGGETQYF.

The V call is TRBV7-9, the J call TRBJ1-4; the match to TRBD1 covers 7 bases. CDR1 is SEHNR, CDR2 FQNEAQ, per germline (reference sequence). J gave up 7 bases and V 4 bases, and 9 bases lay outside the gene matches. CDR3 length: 15 residues. CDR3 nucleotide sequence: TGTGCCAGCAGCTCGACAGGGTCCAGCTTTGAAAAACTGTTTTTT. As protein: CASSSTGSSFEKLFF.

V is TRBV7-2 and J is TRBJ1-3, with no clear D. From germline, CDR1 is SGHTA and CDR2 FQGNSA. The CDR3 loop spans 14 amino acids. Between the trimmed V and J ends, which lost 1 base and 0 bases, there was a span of 4 bases. The CDR3: CASSLGSSGNTIYF. The CDR3 region has the DNA TGTGCCAGCAGCTTAGGAAGCTCTGGAAACACCATATATTTT.

The chain links TRBV6-5 to TRBJ2-3; the D gene is possibly TRBD2 (6 bases). Trimming cost V 10 bases and J 6 bases, with 20 bases left between them. The CDR3 length is 14 residues. From germline, CDR1 is MNHEY and CDR2 SVGAGI. CDR3 sequence (DNA): TGTGCCACCTACAATGGCGGGGCTGGGGATACGCAGTATTTT. This encodes CATYNGGAGDTQYF.

The chain recombines TRBV5-1 with TRBJ1-3; D possibly corresponds to TRBD1 (5 bases). The CDR3 runs 14 residues. CDR1 is SGHRS, CDR2 YFSETQ, per germline. Between the trimmed V and J ends, which lost 2 bases and 2 bases, there was a span of 8 bases. The CDR3 sequence is CASSLDSAGNTIYF. The CDR3 DNA reads as TGCGCCAGCAGCTTAGACAGCGCTGGAAACACCATATATTTT.

V and J are TRBV7-8 and TRBJ1-6, with no clear D. The germline V gene encodes CDR1 SGHVS and CDR2 FQNEAQ. V gave up 3 bases and J gave up 4 bases, with 7 bases separating them. This CDR3 region has 14 residues. The CDR3 here is CASSFAQYNSPLHF. CDR3 in DNA: TGTGCCAGCAGCTTTGCGCAGTATAATTCACCCCTCCACTTT.

The CDR3 reads CASSRVGQGRRETQYF. CDR3 DNA: TGTGCCAGCTCCCGAGTTGGACAGGGGAGGCGAGAGACCCAGTACTTC. The chain employs TRBV7-9 and TRBJ2-5; TRBD1 matches 9 bases. The CDR3 totals 16 residues. Germline assignment: CDR1 SEHNR and CDR2 FQNEAQ (reference sequence). Trimming cost V 8 bases and J 4 bases; bases outside gene matches: 14. Supplemented by reference TRBV7-9 and TRBJ2-5, the full variable domain reads DTGVSQNPRHKITKRGQNVTFRCDPISEHNRLYWYRQTLGQGPEFLTYFQNEAQLEKSRLLSDRFSAERPKGSFSTLEIQRTEQGDSAMYLCASSRVGQGRRETQYFGPGTRLLVL.

The chain carries TRBV15 and TRBJ1-3; the match to TRBD1 covers 8 bases. The ends lost 2 bases at V and 0 bases at J; junction bases unmatched: 9. The germline CDR1 and CDR2 sequences are LNHNV and YYDKDF (reference sequence). The length of the CDR3 is 18 residues. The CDR3 is CATSRTGTGQYSGNTIYF. In nucleotides, the CDR3 is TGTGCCACCAGCAGAACTGGGACAGGACAATACTCTGGAAACACCATATATTTT.

V usage is TRBV5-6 and J usage is TRBJ1-1; 7 bases match TRBD1. V was clipped by 5 bases and J by 0 bases; unmatched bases: 4. Germline values: CDR1 SGHDT, CDR2 YYEEEE. CDR3 length: 14 residues. The DNA of the CDR3 is TGTGCCAGCAGTTGGGGACAGATGAACACTGAAGCTTTCTTT. Protein product: CASSWGQMNTEAFF.

This clone occurred once. The chain links TRBV7-3 to TRBJ2-1; D not resolved. The V and J ends lost 3 bases and 2 bases respectively, with 5 bases between them. The CDR3 extends over 13 amino acids. Germline V lookup: CDR1 SGHTA, CDR2 FQGTGA. This chain's CDR3 is CASSFTAYNEQFF. CDR3 coding DNA: TGTGCCAGCAGCTTCACAGCCTACAATGAGCAGTTCTTC. The whole variable domain, remainder taken from reference TRBV7-3 and TRBJ2-1, is GAGVSQTPSNKVTEKGKYVELRCDPISGHTALYWYRQSLGQGPEFLIYFQGTGAADDSGLPNDRFFAVRPEGSVSTLKIQRTERGDSAVYLCASSFTAYNEQFFGPGTRLTVL.

This CDR3 reads CASSRDRDYGYTF. The CDR3 bases are TGCGCCAGCAGCCGCGACCGAGACTATGGCTACACCTTC. J is TRBJ1-2 and V is TRBV4-3; no clear D. Germline V gene lookup returns CDR1 LGHNA and CDR2 YSLEER. V was cut by 4 bases and J by 3 bases, with 9 bases left in between. The CDR3 is 13 amino acids.

The chain joins TRBV2 to TRBJ1-4; 11 bases are a match to TRBD1. Per germline, CDR1 SNHLY and CDR2 FYNNEI. With V trimmed by 6 bases and J by 8 bases, 5 bases remained unmatched. The CDR3 length is 14 residues. CDR3 in amino acids: CASSRDRGLEKLFF. The CDR3 DNA follows: TGTGCCAGCAGCAGGGACAGGGGGTTAGAAAAACTGTTTTTT.

V usage is TRBV18 and J usage is TRBJ2-2; D remains unclear. V shed 3 bases and J shed 7 bases, with 12 bases lying between them. The CDR3 length is 14 residues. Per the germline V gene, CDR1 is KGHSH and CDR2 is LQKENI. CDR3 residues: CASSPRAVSGELFF. In nucleotides, the CDR3 is TGTGCCAGCTCACCGCGAGCCGTGAGCGGGGAGCTGTTTTTT.

The rearrangement uses TRBV11-2 and TRBJ1-3; D is perhaps TRBD1 (5 bases). V was cut by 5 bases and J by 2 bases, with 13 bases left in between. The CDR3 spans 15 residues. Looked up from germline, CDR1 is SGHAT and CDR2 is FQNNGV. This CDR3 is CASSAGTDTGNTIYF. The CDR3 bases are TGTGCCAGCAGCGCCGGGACGGATACTGGAAACACCATATATTTT.

The V gene is TRBV9, the J gene TRBJ2-1, with TRBD2 matching 7 bases. Trimming removed 0 bases from V and 3 bases from J; junction bases left unmatched: 3. The CDR3 loop spans 15 amino acids. Germline-derived CDR1 and CDR2 are SGDLS and YYNGEE. The CDR3: CASSVASGVYNEQFF. The CDR3 DNA reads as TGTGCCAGCAGCGTAGCAAGCGGGGTCTACAATGAGCAGTTCTTC.

The rearrangement joins TRBV7-2 to TRBJ2-3; TRBD2 matches at 15 bases. Germline assignment: CDR1 SGHTA and CDR2 FQGNSA. The V segment lost 0 bases and the J segment 5 bases; nucleotides outside the gene matches: 12. This CDR3 has 20 residues. CDR3 coding DNA: TGTGCCAGCAGCTTAGCGCAAGTTGGACTAGCGGGGGGGCCGAGAGATACGCAGTATTTT. Translated, it gives CASSLAQVGLAGGPRDTQYF.

The rearrangement links TRBV6-4 to TRBJ2-1, with TRBD1 as a possible D gene (5 bases). Trimming removed 5 bases from V and 4 bases from J, with 18 bases in between. Germline V gene data show CDR1 as MRHNA and CDR2 as SNTAGT. CDR3 size: 16 residues. CDR3 DNA sequence: TGTGCCAGCAGTTACAGACAGAGCTGGCGTTACAATGAGCAGTTCTTC. It is translated as CASSYRQSWRYNEQFF.

The chain carries TRBV7-9 and TRBJ2-1; 13 nucleotides match TRBD2. The CDR3 is 16 residues long. Looked up from germline, CDR1 is SEHNR and CDR2 is FQNEAQ (reference sequence). J was trimmed by 9 bases and V by 6 bases; bases with no gene match: 11. CDR3 in amino acids: CASSPRLAGGVGEQFF. In DNA form, the CDR3 reads TGTGCCAGCAGTCCTAGACTAGCGGGGGGTGTTGGTGAGCAGTTCTTC.